This T cell receptor (beta chain) was recorded in a study of OX40 agonist ivuxolimab in advanced cancers. Measured with immunoSEQ multiplex PCR; TCRdb has only the in-frame clones, and not every one. The table lists some 57,000 clones, roughly nine tenths of them singletons, with about 1% in the top ten. Germline V gene lookup returns CDR1 MNHEY and CDR2 SMNVEV (reference sequence). The CDR3 is 13 amino acids. V lost 2 bases and J 6 bases, leaving 7 bases between the germline ends. Here the sequenced sample was CD4+ or CD8+ T cells sorted from blood, taken in a trial of the OX40 agonist ivuxolimab. This chain links TRBV27 with TRBJ2-2; tentative D call: TRBD1 (6 bases). This TCR came from an adult with an advanced solid tumor such as melanoma, head and neck, liver or kidney cancer. CDR3 sequence reads: CASSLGQSGELFF. CDR3 sequence (DNA): TGTGCCAGCAGTTTAGGACAGTCCGGGGAGCTGTTTTTT.